This entry is about one T cell receptor (beta chain). Its antigen is currently not known. Base qualities are not at hand, and no much larger clone is one base apart. This record comes from a study of CD8 T cells in Susac syndrome (dated by TCRdb to 2018 to 2020). A note on the overall study: Whether CD8+ T cell activation and differentiation in Susac syndrome was antigen driven was tested using repertoire sequencing. Clonality of the CD8+ T cell repertoire was compared between about a dozen healthy donors, some 14 Susac syndrome patients and under 16 multiple sclerosis patients.

RNA was extracted using the RNeasy kit, and about 0.45 to 1 microgram was reverse transcribed with random hexamers. The immunoSEQ multiplex PCR assay, which covers 54 Vbeta and 13 Jbeta segments, was used to amplify TCR beta CDR3 regions. To correct PCR amplification bias, a synthetic template baseline was used for both primer optimization and computational correction. As for how the authors treated the data: Only productive sequences were kept, with reads annotated to V, D and J genes according to IMGT and analyzed in immunoSEQ Analyzer. To calculate clonality, Shannon entropy was normalized by log2 of the number of productive unique sequences and then subtracted from one. For each patient and control, public and private clones were evaluated among the 100 most prevalent clones. Clones were defined as Susac-specific if absent from the healthy and MS cohorts, from some 1,000 published viral clones and from other ImmuneACCESS disease sequences. The public reads were run again by TCRdb, first through fastp at Q25 and then through MiXCR, and only productive beta chains were kept. Rows matching on CDR3 protein sequence are summarized as one entry with the most common DNA and genes. None of the V and J calls come from the authors' own analysis; TCRdb made them. The table for this sample lists 70,000 or so distinct CDR3 sequences; approximately 95% of them were counted only once. The top ten constitute 0.2% to 0.25% of the sample.

High-throughput TCR beta sequencing profiled peripheral blood CD8+ and CD4+ T cells from healthy donors, Susac syndrome patients and multiple sclerosis patients. Healthy donors were included as age- and sex-matched controls. Bulk CD8+ and CD4+ T cells were purified magnetically by negative isolation, whereas CD8+ TEMRA cells were enriched by FACS. Blood was drawn into EDTA tubes, processed within 24 hours, and PBMCs were isolated by density gradient centrifugation. PBMCs intended for TCR sequencing were frozen in liquid nitrogen and were later thawed in a 37 degrees C water bath. A purity of at least 90% was achieved for sorted or isolated CD4+, CD8+ and CD8+ TEMRA cells. Overall results and qualifications from the work: The number of individuals in the TCR sequencing and HLA analysis was acknowledged as relatively small.

Via the germline V gene, CDR1 is SGHRS and CDR2 YFSETQ. Trimming takes 3 bases from V and 0 bases from J, and the germline ends sit 6 bases apart. Taken from cysteine to phenylalanine, the CDR3 has 13 residues. Only the CDR3 DNA is retained, 39 bases long and in frame from the first base. The sequence is built from TRBV5-1 and TRBJ2-5, with the D gene call left open. Sequences were obtained from CD8+ T cells from PBMCs. This sequence was found in a human donor in good health. The DNA sequence is given as TGCGCCAGCAGCTCCGACAACCAAGAGACCCAGTACTTC. This gives the protein CASSSDNQETQYF.